The 16 T cell receptor beta chains below were found in one sample sequenced in a study of cytomegalovirus exposure and HLA in healthy donors. Vbeta (60) and Jbeta (13) primers were used in the PCR. The method was immunoSEQ multiplex PCR; TCRdb's version includes in-frame clones alone and lacks a portion of them. The profile shows about 100,000 clones, 81% of them singletons. Source material: PBMCs. Receptors originate from a woman in her 70s in good health and CMV-seropositive.

This clone was picked up one time. The chain carries TRBV25-1 and TRBJ2-3, with TRBD2 identical over 8 bases. Germline values: CDR1 MGHDK, CDR2 SYGVNS. The CDR3 loop spans 14 amino acids. The ends lost 5 bases at V and 8 bases at J; junction bases unmatched: 9. The CDR3 spells CASSPSSGLSTQYF. The CDR3 nucleotides are TGTGCCAGCAGTCCTTCTAGCGGGCTCAGTACGCAGTATTTT.

This clone was seen more than once but under ten times. The chain combines TRBV4-1 with TRBJ2-3, with D hard to call. This CDR3 region has 14 residues. Trimming removed 0 bases from V and 9 bases from J, with 13 bases in between. The germline V gene has CDR1 MGHRA and CDR2 YSYEKL. CDR3 amino acids: CASSQDGPERTQYF. CDR3 coding DNA: TGCGCCAGCAGCCAAGATGGCCCCGAACGCACGCAGTATTTT.

The chain joins TRBV18 to TRBJ1-2; no firm D call. This CDR3 contains 13 residues. CDR1 KGHSH and CDR2 LQKENI come from the germline V gene. V lost 2 bases and J 1 base, leaving 5 bases between the germline ends. The CDR3 sequence: CASSPELNYGYTF. DNA of the CDR3: TGTGCCAGCTCACCAGAACTTAACTATGGCTACACCTTC.

This clone was seen a few times. The rearrangement links TRBV13 to TRBJ1-1; 8 bases map to TRBD1. The germline V gene encodes CDR1 PRHDT and CDR2 FYEKMQ (reference sequence). V lost 5 bases, J lost 4 bases, and 9 bases stayed unmatched. CDR3 size: 15 residues. The DNA of the CDR3 is TGTGCCAGCAGCCCAGGGGGGACAGGATTCACTGAAGCTTTCTTT. Its protein is CASSPGGTGFTEAFF.

Concerning this clone: One end of the junction does not line up with germline, which may come from a read error. The J gene is TRBJ2-2, the V gene TRBV7-9; 7 bases line up with TRBD2. The germline V gene has CDR1 SEHNR and CDR2 FQNEAQ (reference sequence). This CDR3 contains 16 residues. The CDR3 spells CSSSLAGEGPFGELFF. The CDR3 coding sequence is TGTTCCAGCAGCTTAGCCGGGGAGGGCCCTTTCGGGGAGCTGTTTTTT.

The chain carries TRBV28 and TRBJ2-7, with 9 bases lining up with TRBD1. This CDR3 region has 15 residues. Trimming removed 3 bases from V and 3 bases from J; junction bases left unmatched: 6. The germline V gene encodes CDR1 MDHEN and CDR2 SYDVKM. CDR3 sequence: CASSFGGTGYYEQYF. In nucleotides, the CDR3 is TGTGCCAGCAGTTTTGGCGGGACAGGGTACTACGAGCAGTACTTC.

The chain links TRBV11-3 to TRBJ2-7, with 7 bases aligning to TRBD1. This CDR3 is 16 amino acids long. The ends lost 0 bases at V and 2 bases at J; junction bases unmatched: 7. Germline values: CDR1 SGHNT, CDR2 YENEEA. CDR3 sequence reads: CASSLDRGRGTYEQYF. The CDR3 DNA reads as TGTGCCAGCAGCTTAGATAGGGGGCGCGGTACCTACGAGCAGTACTTC.

The chain employs TRBV7-8 and TRBJ2-7; D ambiguous. The CDR3 totals 13 residues. Germline CDR1 SGHVS, CDR2 FQNEAQ. The V gene lost 6 bases and the J gene lost 5 bases, with 14 bases spanning the gap. CDR3 DNA: TGTGCCAGCAGTCCCCCCACTCGGGACGAGCAGTACTTC. It encodes CASSPPTRDEQYF.

The chain employs TRBV7-9 and TRBJ2-7; 7 bases map to TRBD1. The CDR3 contains 14 residues. The trim removed 5 bases at V and 1 base at J, leaving 5 bases unmatched. Germline V CDR1 and CDR2: SEHNR, FQNEAQ (reference sequence). CDR3 in DNA: TGTGCCAGCAGCCTCCGGGACAGATCCTACGAGCAGTACTTC. Amino acid sequence: CASSLRDRSYEQYF.

To note about this clone: One junction end disagrees with the germline gene, perhaps due to a read error. The genes are TRBV5-6 and TRBJ2-4, with 11 bases aligning to TRBD2. The V gene's germline CDR1 is SGHDT and CDR2 YYEEEE. The CDR3 is made up of 18 amino acids. The CDR3 nucleotides are TGTACCAGCAGCTTGAGTAGGACTAGCGGGCTAGCCAAAAACATTCAGTACTTC. Amino acids: CTSSLSRTSGLAKNIQYF.

The V and J genes are TRBV9 and TRBJ1-4; D remains unclear. V was clipped by 0 bases and J by 8 bases, with 20 bases between them. Germline lookup yields CDR1 SGDLS and CDR2 YYNGEE. This CDR3 comprises 17 residues. The CDR3 coding sequence is TGTGCCAGCAGCGTAGGAATGGAGACCGTGGTACGGGAAAAACTGTTTTTT. Protein product: CASSVGMETVVREKLFF.

The chain joins TRBV28 to TRBJ2-7, with D perhaps TRBD2 (5 bases). The CDR3 runs 14 residues. V was pared by 8 bases and J by 4 bases, with 18 bases between. Germline lookup yields CDR1 MDHEN and CDR2 SYDVKM. CDR3 sequence: CASGLGTEIYEQYF. In DNA form, the CDR3 reads TGTGCCAGCGGACTGGGTACTGAGATTTACGAGCAGTACTTC.

The chain employs TRBV5-4 and TRBJ2-7; 14 positions match TRBD2. Germline lookup yields CDR1 SGHNT and CDR2 YYREEE (reference sequence). V shed 4 bases and J 3 bases; nucleotides not matched to a gene: 3. The length of the CDR3 is 15 residues. CDR3 region: CASSKGLAGDYEQYF. The CDR3, as DNA: TGTGCCAGCAGCAAGGGACTAGCGGGGGACTACGAGCAGTACTTC.

This clone was seen a few times. The V and J genes are TRBV6-1 and TRBJ2-7, with D unresolved. The germline V and J ends were trimmed by 6 bases and 3 bases, with 9 bases remaining between them. The CDR3 has 12 residues. Germline lookup yields CDR1 MNHNS and CDR2 SASEGT. The CDR3 region is CASSPTGYEQYF. CDR3 DNA: TGTGCCAGCAGCCCGACTGGCTACGAGCAGTACTTC.

The chain is built from TRBV10-1 and TRBJ2-5; tentative D call: TRBD1 (6 bases). This CDR3 comprises 15 residues. Trimming stripped 7 bases from V and 0 bases from J, with 15 bases between. CDR1 is WNHNN, CDR2 SYGVQD, per germline (reference sequence). CDR3 amino acids: CASTPGQKNQETQYF. CDR3 bases: TGCGCCAGCACCCCGGGACAAAAAAACCAAGAGACCCAGTACTTC.

V usage is TRBV5-1 and J usage is TRBJ2-7; D possibly corresponds to TRBD1 (6 bases). This CDR3 has 15 amino acids. Germline CDR1 is SGHRS and CDR2 is YFSETQ. Trimming shortened V by 2 bases and J by 0 bases, and 12 bases separated the two germline ends. As DNA, the CDR3 is TGCGCCAGCAGCTTAGGCCAGGGGTCCTCCTACGAGCAGTACTTC. Protein: CASSLGQGSSYEQYF.